This T cell receptor beta chain was found in a study of shared clonotypes between healthy human individuals. The authors ran the assay at deep level. The method was immunoSEQ multiplex PCR; TCRdb's version includes in-frame clones alone and lacks a portion of them. Counted here are some 2.1 million clones, 85% to 95% occurring once; the ten biggest clones make up 0.1% to 0.15%. The CDR3 is 14 residues long. Per the germline V gene, CDR1 is KGHSH and CDR2 is LQKENI. V was shortened by 2 bases and J by 7 bases, with 12 bases between the two germline ends. V is TRBV18 and J is TRBJ1-5, with TRBD1 as a possible D gene (6 bases). The clonotype comes from a man aged 18 to 29 in good health. The specimen was naive CD4+ T cells sorted from blood. Subset indicated: CD45RA+ positively selected. The CDR3 region is CASSPAGAQQPQHF. Written as DNA, the CDR3 is TGTGCCAGCTCACCAGCGGGGGCACAACAGCCCCAGCATTTT.